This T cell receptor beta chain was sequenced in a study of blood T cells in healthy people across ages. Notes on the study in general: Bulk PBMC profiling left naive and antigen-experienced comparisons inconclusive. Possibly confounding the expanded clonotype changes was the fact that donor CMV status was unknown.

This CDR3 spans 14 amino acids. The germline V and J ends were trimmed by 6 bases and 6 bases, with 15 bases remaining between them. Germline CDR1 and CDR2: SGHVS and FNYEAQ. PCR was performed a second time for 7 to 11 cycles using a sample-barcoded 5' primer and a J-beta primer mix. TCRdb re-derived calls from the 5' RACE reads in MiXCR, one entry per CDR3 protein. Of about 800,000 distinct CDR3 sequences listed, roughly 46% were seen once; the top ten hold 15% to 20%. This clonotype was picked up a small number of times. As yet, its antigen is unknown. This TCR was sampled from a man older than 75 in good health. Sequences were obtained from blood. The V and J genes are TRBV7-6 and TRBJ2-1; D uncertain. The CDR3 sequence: CASSSSDGSNEQFF. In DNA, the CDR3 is TGTGCCAGCAGTTCATCGGACGGATCCAATGAGCAGTTCTTC. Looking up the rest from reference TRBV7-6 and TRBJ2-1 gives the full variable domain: GAGVSQSPRYKVTKRGQDVALRCDPISGHVSLYWYRQALGQGPEFLTYFNYEAQQDKSGLPNDRFSAERPEGSISTLTIQRTEQRDSAMYRCASSSSDGSNEQFFGPGTRLTVL.